In this sample, the clone carrying this TCR beta chain turned up a few times. Its target is unknown. The data derive from a study of cytotoxic CD8 clonotypes in ibrutinib-treated CLL. Whole-study findings and limits: Clonality was elevated at ibrutinib response and had returned toward baseline at progression.

TCRdb keeps only in-frame clones here, not all; method: immunoSEQ multiplex PCR. The data show tens of thousands of clones, with roughly three fifths seen just once and about a fifth held by the top ten. CDR1 MGHDK and CDR2 SYGVNS come from the germline V gene. The CDR3 is 15 residues long. V gave up 4 bases and J gave up 2 bases; unmatched junction bases: 4. This TCR was recovered from a human donor with chronic lymphocytic leukemia. This material consisted of PBMCs, taken after 24 months of ibrutinib treatment. V is TRBV25-1 and J is TRBJ2-3; 9 bases agree with TRBD1. The CDR3 region is CASSGTGDFTDTQYF. CDR3 bases: TGTGCCAGCAGTGGGACAGGGGATTTCACAGATACGCAGTATTTT.